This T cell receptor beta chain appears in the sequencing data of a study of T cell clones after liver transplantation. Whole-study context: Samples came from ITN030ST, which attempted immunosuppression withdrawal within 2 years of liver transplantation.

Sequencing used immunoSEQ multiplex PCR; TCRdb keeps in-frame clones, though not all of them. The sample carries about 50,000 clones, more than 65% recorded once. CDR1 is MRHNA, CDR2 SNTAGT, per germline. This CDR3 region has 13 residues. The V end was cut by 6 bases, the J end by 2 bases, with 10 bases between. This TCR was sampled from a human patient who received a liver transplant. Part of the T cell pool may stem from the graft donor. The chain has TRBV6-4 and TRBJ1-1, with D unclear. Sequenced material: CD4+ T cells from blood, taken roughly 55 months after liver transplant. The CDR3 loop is CASRREDNTEAFF. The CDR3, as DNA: TGTGCCAGCAGGAGGGAGGATAACACTGAAGCTTTCTTT.